These T cell receptor beta chains were read from a single sample in a study of T cell repertoires in cytomegalovirus infection. One entry per CDR3 protein, called by TCRdb with MiXCR from the reads. Of roughly 640,000 distinct CDR3 sequences in the sample, 20% to 30% were seen once. Source material: CD8+ T cells from PBMCs. All receptors derive from a human donor in good health (CMV status not recorded). Some clones in this sample may be carry-over from other donors' samples. Each CDR3 is given with its conserved first and last residue. The D gene is left open where the match is weak. A row's size may be missing; if present it is once, few, many or a size class.

D	V	size	J	DNA	CDR3
TRBD1	TRBV7-9	few	TRBJ1-1	TGTGCCAGCAGCTCGAGGGACAGGGGGAGAACTGAAGCTTTCTTT	CASSSRDRGRTEAFF
TRBD2	TRBV6-5	few	TRBJ2-1	TGTGCCAGCAGTTACTCGATGATTCTCCTAGCGGGGTTATACAATGAGCAGTTCTTC	CASSYSMILLAGLYNEQFF
TRBD1	TRBV5-6	.	TRBJ2-2	TGTGCCAGCAGCACATGGACAGGGGGCGACACCGGGGAGCTGTTTTTT	CASSTWTGGDTGELFF
TRBD2	TRBV18	.	TRBJ2-1	TGTGCCAGCTCATCTACAAGCGGGGTCTCCTACAATGAGCAGTTCTTC	CASSSTSGVSYNEQFF
TRBD2	TRBV2	.	TRBJ2-1	TGTGCCAGCAGCTCTAGCGGGGGATGGGGGAATGAGCAGTTCTTC	CASSSSGGWGNEQFF
.	TRBV7-9	.	TRBJ2-5	TGTGCCAGCAGCTTACTCTCGAGAGCACAAGAGACCCAGTACTTC	CASSLLSRAQETQYF
TRBD2	TRBV29-1	.	TRBJ2-5	TGCAGCGCATCCCCCTTGGGACTACTAGAGGAGACCCAGTACTTC	CSASPLGLLEETQYF
.	TRBV20-1	few	TRBJ1-4	TGCAGTGCTAGAGATCGGGTTAATTGGGGCGCGACAACTAATGAAAAACTGTTTTTT	CSARDRVNWGATTNEKLFF
TRBD2	TRBV11-3	.	TRBJ2-1	TGTGCCAGCAGTCCCGGGACTAGTGAGGGGAACAATGAGCAGTTCTTC	CASSPGTSEGNNEQFF
.	TRBV7-6	many	TRBJ2-7	TGTGCCAGCAGCTTAAAATGGAGCGGGCCCTTCTCCGAGCAGTACTTC	CASSLKWSGPFSEQYF
.	TRBV7-6	many	TRBJ1-2	TGTGCCAGCAGCTCCCTCTGGGGAGGGGGCTACACCTTC	CASSSLWGGGYTF
.	TRBV7-9	many	TRBJ2-1	TGTGCCAGTCAGCTGTCGGGGGATGAGCAGTTCTTC	CASQLSGDEQFF
TRBD1	TRBV10-3	many	TRBJ2-1	TGTGCCATCAGTGATCTGATGACAGGGGGCTTCTACAATGAGCAGTTCTTC	CAISDLMTGGFYNEQFF
.	TRBV29-1	many	TRBJ2-5	TGCAGCGTTGTTGTCTGGGAGACCCAGTACTTC	CSVVVWETQYF
TRBD1	TRBV15	.	TRBJ1-2	TGTGCCACCAGCGACAGGGGAAACTATGGCTACACCTTC	CATSDRGNYGYTF
.	TRBV6-2/TRBV6-3	few	TRBJ2-2	TGTGCCGGCCGTGCCAGGGGGGCGGCCACCGGGGAGCTGTTTTTT	CAGRARGAATGELFF
.	TRBV10-3	few	TRBJ1-3	TGTGCCATCAGTGAGCGAGGGAACTCTGGAAACACCATATATTTT	CAISERGNSGNTIYF
TRBD1	TRBV6-2/TRBV6-3	few	TRBJ1-5	TGTGCCAGCAGTTACCGACCGCCAGACAGGGGGAACAATCAGCCCCAGCATTTT	CASSYRPPDRGNNQPQHF
TRBD1	TRBV7-9	many	TRBJ1-4	TGTGCCAGCAGCTCGCGGACAGGGGGATCCCTTAATGAAAAACTGTTTTTT	CASSSRTGGSLNEKLFF
TRBD2	TRBV7-2	many	TRBJ2-3	TGTGCCAGCAGCTTAGTGGGATTAGCGGGGGGGCCGGAAGATACGCAGTATTTT	CASSLVGLAGGPEDTQYF
TRBD2	TRBV6-6	few	TRBJ2-1	TGTGCCAGCAGTTACGCGACCGGGACTAGCGTCGATGAGCAGTTCTTC	CASSYATGTSVDEQFF
.	TRBV7-6	many	TRBJ2-1	TGTGCCAGCAGCTCCTACGACGGGAATGAGCAGTTCTTC	CASSSYDGNEQFF
TRBD1	TRBV25-1	many	TRBJ1-1	TGTGCCAGCAGGGGGTGGGGACAGCTGAACACTGAAGCTTTCTTT	CASRGWGQLNTEAFF
.	TRBV29-1	few	TRBJ2-4	TGCAGCGGGAGGGGAGCCAAAAACATTCAGTACTTC	CSGRGAKNIQYF
.	TRBV13	.	TRBJ1-1	TGTGCCAGCAGTAACGACGGCACTGAAGCTTTCTTT	CASSNDGTEAFF
.	TRBV7-9	.	TRBJ2-4	TGTGCCAGCAGTCCTCCGAGTTCTTGGGACAAAAACATTCAGTACTTC	CASSPPSSWDKNIQYF
.	TRBV5-1	few	TRBJ1-1	TGCGCCAGCAGCTCCCTTGCGTGGAAGGGGAACACTGAAGCTTTCTTT	CASSSLAWKGNTEAFF
TRBD1	TRBV7-2	many	TRBJ2-3	TGTGCCAGCAGCTTCGGGGCAGGGGGCTTCACAGATACGCAGTATTTT	CASSFGAGGFTDTQYF
TRBD2	TRBV2	.	TRBJ2-2	TGTGCCAGCAGTGAAGGAGGGACTAGCGGTGGTGCCGGGGAGCTGTTTTTT	CASSEGGTSGGAGELFF
.	TRBV2	.	TRBJ2-1	TGTGCCAGCAGTGAATTTGCTAACAATGAGCAGTTCTTC	CASSEFANNEQFF
.	TRBV19	few	TRBJ1-6	TGTGCCAGTAGTGTCCGGGACTCAGGTTCACCCCTCCACTTT	CASSVRDSGSPLHF
.	TRBV6-5	.	TRBJ1-1	TGTGCCAGCAGTTTCCTCAGCTACACTGAAGCTCTCTTT	CASSFLSYTEALF
TRBD1	TRBV10-3	.	TRBJ2-1	TGTGCCATCTTGACAGGGGTTAACAATGAGCAGTTCTTC	CAILTGVNNEQFF
.	TRBV7-9	many	TRBJ2-3	TGTGCCAGCAGCGTTAACACAGATACGCAGTATTTT	CASSVNTDTQYF
.	TRBV10-3	.	TRBJ1-1	TGTGCCAGCAGTGAGTCGAGGGGATGGAACACTGAAGCTTTCTTT	CASSESRGWNTEAFF